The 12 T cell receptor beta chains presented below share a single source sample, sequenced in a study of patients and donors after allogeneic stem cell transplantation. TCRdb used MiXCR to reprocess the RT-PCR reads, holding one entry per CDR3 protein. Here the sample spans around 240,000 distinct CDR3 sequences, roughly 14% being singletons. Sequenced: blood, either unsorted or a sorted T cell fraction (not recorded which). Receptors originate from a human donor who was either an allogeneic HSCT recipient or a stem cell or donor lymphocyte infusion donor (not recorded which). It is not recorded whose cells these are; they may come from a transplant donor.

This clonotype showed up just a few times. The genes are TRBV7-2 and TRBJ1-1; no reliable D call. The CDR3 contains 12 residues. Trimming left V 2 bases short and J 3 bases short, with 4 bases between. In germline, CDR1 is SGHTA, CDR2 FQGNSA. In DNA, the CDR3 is TGTGCCAGCAGCTTAAAGTACACTGAAGCTTTCTTT. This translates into CASSLKYTEAFF.

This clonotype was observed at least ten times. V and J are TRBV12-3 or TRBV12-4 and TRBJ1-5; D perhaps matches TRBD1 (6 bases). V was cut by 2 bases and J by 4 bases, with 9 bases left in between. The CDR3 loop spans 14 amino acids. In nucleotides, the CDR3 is TGTGCCAGCAGTTTACAGGGGCCAAATCAGCCCCAGCATTTT. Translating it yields CASSLQGPNQPQHF.

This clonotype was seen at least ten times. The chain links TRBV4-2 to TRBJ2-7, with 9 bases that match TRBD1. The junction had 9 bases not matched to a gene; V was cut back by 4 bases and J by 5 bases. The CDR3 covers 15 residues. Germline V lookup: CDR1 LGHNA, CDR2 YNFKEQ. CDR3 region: CASSRRQGDLDEQYF. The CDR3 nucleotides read TGTGCCAGCAGCCGGCGACAGGGGGATCTGGACGAGCAGTACTTC.

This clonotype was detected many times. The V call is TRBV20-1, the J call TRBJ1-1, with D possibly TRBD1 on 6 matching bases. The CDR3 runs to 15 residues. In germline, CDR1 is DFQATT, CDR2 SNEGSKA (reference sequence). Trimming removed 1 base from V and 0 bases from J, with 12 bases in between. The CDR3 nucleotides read TGCAGTGCTAGAGCCAGGACAGAAGTGAACACTGAAGCTTTCTTT. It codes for CSARARTEVNTEAFF.

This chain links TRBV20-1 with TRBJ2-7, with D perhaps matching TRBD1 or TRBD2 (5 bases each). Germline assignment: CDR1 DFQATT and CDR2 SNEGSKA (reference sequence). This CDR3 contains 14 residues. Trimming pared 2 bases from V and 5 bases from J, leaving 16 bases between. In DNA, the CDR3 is TGCAGTGCTAGAATAACTAGGGGATTAAACGAGCAGTACTTC. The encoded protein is CSARITRGLNEQYF.

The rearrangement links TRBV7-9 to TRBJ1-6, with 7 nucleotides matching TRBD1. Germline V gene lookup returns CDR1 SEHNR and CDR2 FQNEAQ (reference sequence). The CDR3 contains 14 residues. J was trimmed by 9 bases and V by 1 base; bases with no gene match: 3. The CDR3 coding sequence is TGTGCCAGCAGCTTAGAAGGGGGCGCTTCACCCCTCCACTTT. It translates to CASSLEGGASPLHF.

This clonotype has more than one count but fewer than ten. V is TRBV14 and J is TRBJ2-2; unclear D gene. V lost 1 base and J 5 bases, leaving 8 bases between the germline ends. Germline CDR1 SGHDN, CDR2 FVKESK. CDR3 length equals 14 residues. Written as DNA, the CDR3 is TGTGCCAGCAGCCAAGTTTGGGGAACCGGGGAGCTGTTTTTT. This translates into CASSQVWGTGELFF.

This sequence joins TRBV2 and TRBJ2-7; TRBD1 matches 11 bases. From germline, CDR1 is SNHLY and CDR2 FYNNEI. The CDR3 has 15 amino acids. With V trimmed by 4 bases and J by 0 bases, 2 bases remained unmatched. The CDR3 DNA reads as TGTGCCAGCAGTGTGGACAGGGGGCGCTCCTACGAGCAGTACTTC. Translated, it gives CASSVDRGRSYEQYF.

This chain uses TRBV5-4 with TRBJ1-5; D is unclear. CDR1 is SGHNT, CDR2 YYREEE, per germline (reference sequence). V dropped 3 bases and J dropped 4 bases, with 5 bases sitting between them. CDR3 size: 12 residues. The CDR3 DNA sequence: TGTGCCAGCAGCTACCAGAATCAGCCCCAGCATTTT. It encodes CASSYQNQPQHF.

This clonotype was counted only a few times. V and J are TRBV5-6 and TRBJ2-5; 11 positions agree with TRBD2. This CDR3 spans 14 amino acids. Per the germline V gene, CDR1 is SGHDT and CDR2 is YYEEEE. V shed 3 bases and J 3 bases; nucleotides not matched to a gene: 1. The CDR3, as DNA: TGTGCCAGCAGCTCGGGACTAGCGGAAGAGACCCAGTACTTC. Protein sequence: CASSSGLAEETQYF.

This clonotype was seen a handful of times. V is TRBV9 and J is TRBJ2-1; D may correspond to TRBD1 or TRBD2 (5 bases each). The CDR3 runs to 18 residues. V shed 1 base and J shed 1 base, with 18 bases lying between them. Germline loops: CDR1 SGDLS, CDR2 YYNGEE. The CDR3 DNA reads TGTGCCAGCAGCGTAAGGGGCTCTGCTCCGGGGTCCTACAATGAGCAGTTCTTC. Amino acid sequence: CASSVRGSAPGSYNEQFF.

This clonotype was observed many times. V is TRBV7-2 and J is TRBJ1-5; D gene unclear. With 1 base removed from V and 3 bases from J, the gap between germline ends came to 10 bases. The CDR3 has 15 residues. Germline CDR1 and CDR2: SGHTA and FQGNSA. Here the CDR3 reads CASSLEYRLNQPQHF. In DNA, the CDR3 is TGTGCCAGCAGCTTAGAGTACAGACTCAATCAGCCCCAGCATTTT.